This T cell receptor (beta chain) was sequenced in a study of cytomegalovirus exposure and HLA in healthy donors. The V gene's germline CDR1 is SGHAT and CDR2 FQNNGV. The CDR3 is 14 amino acids. J was trimmed by 7 bases and V by 3 bases; bases with no gene match: 8. The PCR had 60 Vbeta and 13 Jbeta primers. The table came from immunoSEQ multiplex PCR; TCRdb's copy has only in-frame clones and leaves some out. The table records roughly 100,000 clones, about two thirds of them present only once. The receptor comes from a female donor in good health and CMV-seronegative. Sequencing was done on a sample of PBMCs. This chain connects TRBV11-2 to TRBJ2-7; 8 nucleotides line up with TRBD1. CDR3 sequence reads: CASSFDRGAREQYF. DNA for the CDR3: TGTGCCAGCAGCTTCGACAGGGGAGCTAGGGAGCAGTACTTC.